This TCR beta chain is drawn from a study of blood T cell repertoires in COVID-19. Study-level information: The samples span acute and convalescent COVID-19 from the United States, Italy and Spain.

Using immunoSEQ multiplex PCR, the repertoire was profiled, and TCRdb retains in-frame clones only, with some absent. The repertoire has roughly 200,000 clones, 80% to 90% of them found once; the top ten carry 3% to 3.5%. Losses at the gene ends were 2 bases for V and 5 bases for J; bases not matched to a gene: 11. In germline, CDR1 is SEHNR, CDR2 FQNEAQ (reference sequence). The CDR3 length is 17 residues. The TCR originated in a man in his 60s with acute or convalescent COVID-19. Sequencing used peripheral blood. The chain couples TRBV7-9 to TRBJ2-2; the match to TRBD2 covers 7 bases. The CDR3 DNA reads as TGTGCCAGCAGCTTATTACGGGGGAGGGCCGGAACCGGGGAGCTGTTTTTT. Encoded protein: CASSLLRGRAGTGELFF.